These 29 T cell receptor beta chains share one sample of origin, sequenced in a study of shared clonotypes between healthy human individuals (dated by TCRdb to 2018 to 2020). The method was the immunoSEQ multiplex PCR assay. TCRdb's version of the immuneACCESS table is confined to in-frame rearrangements and falls short of the full clone set. An unresolved V gene accounts for under half of the shortfall where checked; the remainder is of unknown origin. A total of 100,000 or so clones appear in this sample, around 71% of them only once. The top ten constitute almost 25% of the sample. Sequences were obtained from memory CD8+ T cells sorted from blood. What this sample's cell subset or site label stands for: CD45RO+ cells pooled with CCR7-negative TemRA cells. The receptor set was obtained from a woman in her twenties or thirties in good health.

This clone has ten or more counts. The CDR3, as DNA: TGTGCCATCAGTGCGGGACAGACCTCCTACGAGCAGTACTTC. It codes for CAISAGQTSYEQYF. The genes are TRBV10-3 and TRBJ2-7, with 7 bases matching TRBD1. The germline CDR1 and CDR2 sequences are ENHRY and SYGVKD. J gave up 0 bases and V 4 bases, and 3 bases lay outside the gene matches. The length of the CDR3 is 14 residues.

In its sample, this clone was seen a few times. Given a far larger clone just one base away, this is likely a sequencing read error. Other DNA variants within this sample encode the same CDR3. The chain has TRBV5-4 and TRBJ2-7; maybe TRBD2 (5 bases). CDR1 and CDR2 from the germline V gene are SGHNT and YYREEE (reference sequence). The CDR3 consists of 14 residues. The germline V and J ends were trimmed by 2 bases and 0 bases, with 9 bases remaining between them. This CDR3 is CASSLSGSSYEQYF. DNA for the CDR3: TGTGCCAGCAGCTTATCGGGGAGCTCCTACGAGCAGTACTTC.

The gene calls are TRBV6-4 and TRBJ2-7; no definite D call. This CDR3 region has 15 residues. Germline CDR1 MRHNA, CDR2 SNTAGT. The ends were cut back, 3 bases at V and 4 bases at J, with 16 bases in the middle. Here the CDR3 reads CASSDRVGGAYEQYF. The CDR3 nucleotides read TGTGCCAGCAGTGATAGGGTGGGCGGAGCATACGAGCAGTACTTC.

The chain carries TRBV2 and TRBJ2-7; 7 nucleotides match TRBD2. Germline V CDR1 and CDR2: SNHLY, FYNNEI. V shed 7 bases, J shed 3 bases, and the junction held 15 bases outside the gene matches. This CDR3 spans 16 amino acids. Here the CDR3 reads CASKNPREMGFYEQYF. CDR3 nucleotide sequence: TGTGCCAGCAAAAATCCGCGGGAGATGGGGTTCTACGAGCAGTACTTC.

This clone was seen a few times. This chain connects TRBV5-6 to TRBJ1-5, with TRBD1 as a possible D gene (5 bases). This CDR3 contains 14 residues. Between the trimmed V and J ends, which lost 0 bases and 4 bases, there was a span of 8 bases. The germline V gene has CDR1 SGHDT and CDR2 YYEEEE. The chain's CDR3 is CASSLDGTNQPQHF. As DNA, the CDR3 is TGTGCCAGCAGCTTGGATGGGACGAATCAGCCCCAGCATTTT.

This clone has ten or more counts. In the same sample, other DNA sequences code for this CDR3. The V gene is TRBV27, the J gene TRBJ2-7; D remains ambiguous. The CDR3 is made up of 12 amino acids. Germline assignment: CDR1 MNHEY and CDR2 SMNVEV (reference sequence). The V and J ends lost 8 bases and 0 bases respectively, with 8 bases between them. In nucleotides, the CDR3 is TGTGCCAGCTTTCATAGCTCCTACGAGCAGTACTTC. Encoded protein: CASFHSSYEQYF.

V is TRBV4-1 and J is TRBJ2-6; D call uncertain. Trimming pared 3 bases from V and 4 bases from J, leaving 7 bases between. CDR3 size: 14 residues. Germline-derived CDR1 and CDR2 are MGHRA and YSYEKL. DNA of the CDR3: TGCGCCAGCAGCCAGTTGTTGGGGGCCAACGTCCTGACTTTC. It is translated as CASSQLLGANVLTF.

This clone was counted at least ten times. The chain joins TRBV7-6 to TRBJ2-7; TRBD2 might be the D (6 bases). The CDR3 consists of 16 residues. Trimming took off 3 bases at V and 6 bases at J, with 21 bases between the two ends. Germline lookup yields CDR1 SGHVS and CDR2 FNYEAQ. CDR3 protein: CASSFYVGPEGGEQYF. As DNA, the CDR3 is TGTGCCAGCAGCTTTTACGTGGGACCCGAGGGAGGCGAGCAGTACTTC.

As concerns this clone: This likely stems from a read error, as it lies one base from a far larger clone. This chain connects TRBV6-4 to TRBJ2-3; 12 bases match TRBD1. V lost 2 bases to trimming and J lost 4 bases; unmatched junction nucleotides: 1. This CDR3 is built from 15 residues. CDR1 and CDR2 (germline): MRHNA, SNTAGT. The CDR3 loop is CASSDGTGGADTQYF. The CDR3, as DNA: TGTGCCAGCAGTGACGGGACAGGGGGCGCAGATACGCAGTATTTT.

The chain uses TRBV2 and TRBJ2-5; D might be TRBD2 (7 bases). The CDR3 length is 14 residues. Germline-derived CDR1 and CDR2 are SNHLY and FYNNEI. Trimming cost V 7 bases and J 1 base, with 13 bases left between them. The CDR3 loop reads CASNQRGGQETQYF. DNA of the CDR3: TGTGCCAGCAACCAAAGGGGGGGCCAAGAGACCCAGTACTTC.

The chain combines TRBV6-5 with TRBJ2-7; D is perhaps TRBD1 (6 bases). CDR1 and CDR2 from the germline V gene are MNHEY and SVGAGI. The CDR3 has 15 amino acids. Trimming shortened V by 6 bases and J by 5 bases, and 20 bases separated the two germline ends. The CDR3 bases are TGTGCCAGCAGCCTCGACAGGACCCGTATCGACGAGCAGTACTTC. Residues: CASSLDRTRIDEQYF.

The chain links TRBV19 to TRBJ2-1; D might be TRBD1 or TRBD2, each matching 6 bases. Trimming pared 1 base from V and 9 bases from J, leaving 10 bases between. Germline values: CDR1 LNHDA, CDR2 SQIVND (reference sequence). The CDR3 contains 13 residues. CDR3 DNA: TGTGCCAGTAGTATAGGTTGGGGGGCTGAGCAGTTCTTC. Its translation: CASSIGWGAEQFF.

Worth noting for this clone: This probably arose from a read error, given a far larger clone one base away. The same CDR3 also results from other DNA sequences found in this sample. The rearrangement uses TRBV5-4 and TRBJ2-7; 9 bases are a match to TRBD2. The CDR3 sequence is 13 residues long. J was trimmed by 3 bases and V by 5 bases; bases with no gene match: 3. The germline gives CDR1 SGHNT, CDR2 YYREEE (reference sequence). The CDR3 is CASRTSGDYEQYF. The CDR3 region has the DNA TGTGCCAGCAGGACTAGCGGAGACTACGAGCAGTACTTC.

The rearrangement links TRBV6-4 to TRBJ2-3; TRBD2 is a possible D gene (6 bases). Per the germline V gene, CDR1 is MRHNA and CDR2 is SNTAGT. This CDR3 is built from 14 residues. V lost 3 bases to trimming and J lost 3 bases, with 10 bases between them. CDR3 DNA sequence: TGTGCCAGCAGTGAGGGGCGGGATACAGATACGCAGTATTTT. It yields the protein CASSEGRDTDTQYF.

The sample holds many counts of this clone. The chain employs TRBV7-9 and TRBJ1-6; D is perhaps TRBD1 (5 bases). The V end lost 2 bases, the J end lost 8 bases, and 13 bases lay between the germline ends. The CDR3 extends over 15 amino acids. In germline, CDR1 is SEHNR, CDR2 FQNEAQ (reference sequence). CDR3 in amino acids: CASSLTGPGDSPLHF. The DNA for the CDR3 is TGTGCCAGCAGCTTAACGGGGCCCGGAGATTCACCCCTCCACTTT.

A few counts support this clone. This rearrangement joins TRBV25-1 to TRBJ2-7; TRBD1 matches at 8 bases. Unmatched junction bases numbered 4, after V lost 3 bases and J lost 6 bases. Germline V gene lookup returns CDR1 MGHDK and CDR2 SYGVNS. The CDR3 covers 13 residues. CDR3 coding DNA: TGTGCCAGCAGTGACAACAGGGGGAGCGAGCAGTACTTC. This codes for CASSDNRGSEQYF.

The chain uses TRBV2 and TRBJ2-6, with TRBD1 matching over 7 bases. The germline V gene has CDR1 SNHLY and CDR2 FYNNEI. CDR3 size: 15 residues. Losses at the gene ends were 6 bases for V and 1 base for J; bases not matched to a gene: 3. In nucleotides, the CDR3 is TGTGCCAGCAGCGACAGGGATTCTGGGGCCAACGTCCTGACTTTC. Protein product: CASSDRDSGANVLTF.

The V gene is TRBV19, the J gene TRBJ1-1; 8 bases fit TRBD1. Germline V gene sequence: CDR1 LNHDA, CDR2 SQIVND (reference sequence). This CDR3 has 19 residues. V lost 3 bases to trimming and J lost 3 bases; unmatched junction nucleotides: 18. The CDR3 loop is CASSMGTGRLIEWDTEAFF. The CDR3 nucleotides are TGTGCCAGTAGTATGGGGACAGGTCGACTGATAGAGTGGGACACTGAAGCTTTCTTT.

The V call is TRBV5-4, the J call TRBJ2-3, with D perhaps matching TRBD1 (5 bases). The CDR3 covers 17 residues. Germline V lookup: CDR1 SGHNT, CDR2 YYREEE (reference sequence). V was cut by 3 bases and J by 2 bases, with 19 bases left in between. The CDR3 spells CASSSALGRGDTDTQYF. In DNA, the CDR3 is TGTGCCAGCAGCTCCGCACTGGGTAGGGGTGACACAGATACGCAGTATTTT.

The gene calls are TRBV28 and TRBJ1-2, with TRBD1 as a possible D gene (6 bases). V lost 2 bases, J lost 3 bases, and 13 bases lay in between. Per the germline V gene, CDR1 is MDHEN and CDR2 is SYDVKM. The CDR3 is made up of 15 amino acids. The CDR3 region is CASSLRTAEDYGYTF. The CDR3 DNA reads as TGTGCCAGCAGTTTACGGACAGCCGAAGACTATGGCTACACCTTC.

V and J are TRBV4-2 and TRBJ2-2; D is perhaps TRBD2 (6 bases). The V gene's germline CDR1 is LGHNA and CDR2 YNFKEQ. Trimming removed 4 bases from V and 3 bases from J, with 15 bases in between. This CDR3 comprises 16 residues. CDR3 protein: CASSPLGGMDTGELFF. As DNA, the CDR3 is TGTGCCAGCAGCCCACTGGGCGGGATGGACACCGGGGAGCTGTTTTTT.

The V call is TRBV11-2, the J call TRBJ2-2; 9 nucleotides agree with TRBD1. CDR1 is SGHAT, CDR2 FQNNGV, per germline. Losses at the gene ends were 5 bases for V and 5 bases for J; bases not matched to a gene: 9. The CDR3 consists of 16 residues. The CDR3 loop is CASSPNRGQGTGELFF. The CDR3 DNA sequence: TGTGCCAGCAGCCCCAACAGGGGGCAAGGGACCGGGGAGCTGTTTTTT.

The CDR3 coding sequence is TGTGCCAGCAGTCTGGGTCGGGGCTCCTACGAGCAGTACTTC. Its protein is CASSLGRGSYEQYF. The chain joins TRBV25-1 to TRBJ2-5; possibly TRBD2 for D (5 bases). The last part of the DNA fits TRBJ2-7 better; the J call may be wrong. The CDR3 extends over 14 amino acids. Looked up from germline, CDR1 is MGHDK and CDR2 is SYGVNS.

The chain employs TRBV6-1 and TRBJ1-5; D unresolved. The CDR3 covers 16 residues. The V gene lost 3 bases and the J gene lost 2 bases, with 14 bases spanning the gap. The V gene's germline CDR1 is MNHNS and CDR2 SASEGT. CDR3 amino acids: CASSDDARVGNQPQHF. Written as DNA, the CDR3 is TGTGCCAGCAGTGACGACGCGAGGGTAGGCAATCAGCCCCAGCATTTT.

The rearrangement uses TRBV9 and TRBJ1-5, with D possibly TRBD1 on 5 matching bases. The CDR3 is 14 amino acids. CDR1 SGDLS and CDR2 YYNGEE come from the germline V gene. V was cut by 3 bases and J by 5 bases, with 12 bases left in between. CDR3 protein: CASSESGTDQPQHF. CDR3 nucleotides: TGTGCCAGCAGCGAATCCGGGACTGATCAGCCCCAGCATTTT.

This clone was observed a few times. The chain has TRBV6-1 and TRBJ2-1; 7 bases line up with TRBD2. The V gene end was trimmed by 2 bases and the J gene end by 5 bases; junction bases not matched to a gene: 9. CDR3 length equals 16 residues. Germline CDR1 is MNHNS and CDR2 is SASEGT. This chain's CDR3 is CASSETPGGGNNEQFF. CDR3 nucleotides: TGTGCCAGCAGTGAAACCCCGGGGGGTGGGAACAATGAGCAGTTCTTC.

V is TRBV10-3 and J is TRBJ1-1, with D possibly matching TRBD1 (6 bases). The V end was cut by 6 bases, the J end by 4 bases, with 12 bases between. CDR3 length: 13 residues. The germline CDR1 and CDR2 sequences are ENHRY and SYGVKD. The CDR3 coding sequence is TGTGCCATCAGCGGGGGCCTGACCACTGAAGCTTTCTTT. Its protein product is CAISGGLTTEAFF.

The chain uses TRBV7-6 and TRBJ2-3, with 11 bases identical to TRBD2. The germline CDR1 and CDR2 sequences are SGHVS and FNYEAQ. Trimming cost V 5 bases and J 4 bases; bases outside gene matches: 5. CDR3 length: 15 residues. The CDR3 loop is CASSTTSGTADTQYF. CDR3 in DNA: TGTGCCAGCAGCACGACTAGCGGGACGGCAGATACGCAGTATTTT.

This clone was picked up many times. The rearrangement joins TRBV19 to TRBJ2-6, with 12 positions matching TRBD2. This CDR3 comprises 18 residues. Germline CDR1 is LNHDA and CDR2 is SQIVND (reference sequence). V gave up 5 bases and J gave up 4 bases; unmatched junction bases: 9. DNA for the CDR3: TGTGCCAGTAGTTTATGGACTAGCGGGGACGTAGGGGCCAACGTCCTGACTTTC. As protein: CASSLWTSGDVGANVLTF. Full variable domain (remainder filled in from reference TRBV19 and TRBJ2-6): DGGITQSPKYLFRKEGQNVTLSCEQNLNHDAMYWYRQDPGQGLRLIYYSQIVNDFQKGDIAEGYSVSREKKESFPLTVTSAQKNPTAFYLCASSLWTSGDVGANVLTFGAGSRLTVL.